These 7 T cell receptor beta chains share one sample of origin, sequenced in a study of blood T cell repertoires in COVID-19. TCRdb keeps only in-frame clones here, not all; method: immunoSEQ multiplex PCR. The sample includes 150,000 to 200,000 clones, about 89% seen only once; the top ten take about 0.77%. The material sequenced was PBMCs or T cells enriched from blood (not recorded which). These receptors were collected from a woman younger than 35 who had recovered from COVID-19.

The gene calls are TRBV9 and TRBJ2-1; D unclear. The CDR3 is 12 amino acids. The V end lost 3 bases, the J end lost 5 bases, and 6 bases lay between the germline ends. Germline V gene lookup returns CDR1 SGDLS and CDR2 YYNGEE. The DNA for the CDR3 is TGTGCCAGCAGCGGGCGGAACAATGAGCAGTTCTTC. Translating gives CASSGRNNEQFF.

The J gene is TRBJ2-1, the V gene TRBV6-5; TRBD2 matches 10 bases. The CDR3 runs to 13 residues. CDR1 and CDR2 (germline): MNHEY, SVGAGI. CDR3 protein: CATSLAGASEQFF. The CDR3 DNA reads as TGTGCTACGAGCCTAGCGGGAGCTAGTGAGCAGTTCTTC.

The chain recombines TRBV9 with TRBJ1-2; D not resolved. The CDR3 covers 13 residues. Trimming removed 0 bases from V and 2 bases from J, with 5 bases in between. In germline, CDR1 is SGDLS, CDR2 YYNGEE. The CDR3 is CASSVAQNYGYTF. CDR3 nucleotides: TGTGCCAGCAGCGTAGCACAGAACTATGGCTACACCTTC.

CDR3 DNA sequence: TGTGCCAGCAGTTCAATGGACCAGGGGAATTCACCCCTCCACTTT. Encoded protein: CASSSMDQGNSPLHF. The chain links TRBV28 to TRBJ1-6, with D perhaps matching TRBD1 (6 bases). Germline V gene data show CDR1 as MDHEN and CDR2 as SYDVKM. This CDR3 has 15 amino acids. V was pared by 4 bases and J by 7 bases, with 14 bases between.

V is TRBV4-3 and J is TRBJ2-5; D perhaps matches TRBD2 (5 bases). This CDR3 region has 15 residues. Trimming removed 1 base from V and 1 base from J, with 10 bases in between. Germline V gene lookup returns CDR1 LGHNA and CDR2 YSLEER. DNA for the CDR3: TGCGCCAGCAGCCAAGTGAGGACTGGCCAAGAGACCCAGTACTTC. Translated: CASSQVRTGQETQYF.

In DNA form, the CDR3 reads TGTGCCAGCAGCTCAGTCGGTTGGTCGGGACTAGCGGGCGAGACCCAGTACTTC. Protein: CASSSVGWSGLAGETQYF. The chain links TRBV7-2 to TRBJ2-5; 12 positions agree with TRBD2. Losses at the gene ends were 4 bases for V and 5 bases for J; bases not matched to a gene: 14. This CDR3 is built from 18 residues. The germline gives CDR1 SGHTA, CDR2 FQGNSA.

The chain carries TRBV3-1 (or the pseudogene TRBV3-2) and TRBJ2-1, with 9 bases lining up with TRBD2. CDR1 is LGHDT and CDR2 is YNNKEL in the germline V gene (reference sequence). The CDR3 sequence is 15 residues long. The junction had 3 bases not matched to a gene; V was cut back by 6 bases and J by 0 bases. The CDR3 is CASRFSGSSYNEQFF. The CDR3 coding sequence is TGTGCCAGCAGGTTTAGCGGGAGCTCCTACAATGAGCAGTTCTTC.